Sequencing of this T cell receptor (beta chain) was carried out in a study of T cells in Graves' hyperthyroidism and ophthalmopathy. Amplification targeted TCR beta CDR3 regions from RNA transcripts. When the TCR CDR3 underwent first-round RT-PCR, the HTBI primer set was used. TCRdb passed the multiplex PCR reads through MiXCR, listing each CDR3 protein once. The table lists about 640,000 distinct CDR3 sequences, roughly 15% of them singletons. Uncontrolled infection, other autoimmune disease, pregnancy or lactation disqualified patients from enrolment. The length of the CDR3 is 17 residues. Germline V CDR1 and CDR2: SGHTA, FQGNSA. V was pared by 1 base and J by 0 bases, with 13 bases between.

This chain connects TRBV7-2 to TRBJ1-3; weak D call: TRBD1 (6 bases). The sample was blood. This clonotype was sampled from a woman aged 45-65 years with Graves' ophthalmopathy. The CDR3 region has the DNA TGTGCCAGCAGCTTAGATGGGGGGGGCAGCTCTGGAAACACCATATATTTT. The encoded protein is CASSLDGGGSSGNTIYF.